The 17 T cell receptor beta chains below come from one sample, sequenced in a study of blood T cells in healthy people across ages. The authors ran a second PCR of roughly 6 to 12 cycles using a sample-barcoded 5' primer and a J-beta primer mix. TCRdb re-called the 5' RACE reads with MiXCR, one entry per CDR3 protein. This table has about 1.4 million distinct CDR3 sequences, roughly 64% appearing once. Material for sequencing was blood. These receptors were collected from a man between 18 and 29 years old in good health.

The chain's CDR3 is CASSPKTDIDYEQYF. The CDR3 DNA reads as TGTGCCAGCAGCCCCAAGACCGATATTGACTACGAGCAGTACTTC. J is TRBJ2-7 and V is TRBV9; D gene ambiguous. Germline V gives CDR1 SGDLS, CDR2 YYNGEE. The CDR3 loop spans 15 amino acids. V was cut by 4 bases and J by 3 bases, with 17 bases left in between.

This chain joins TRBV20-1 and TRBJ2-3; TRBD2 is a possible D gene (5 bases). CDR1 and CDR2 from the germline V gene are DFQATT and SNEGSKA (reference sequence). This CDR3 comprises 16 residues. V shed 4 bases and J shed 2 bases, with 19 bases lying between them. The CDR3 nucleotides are TGCAGTGCTATGCGGATCCTGTCGGGATTCACAGATACGCAGTATTTT. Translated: CSAMRILSGFTDTQYF.

CDR3 amino acids: CASSREAGMGQPQHF. Here the CDR3 DNA reads TGCGCCAGCAGCCGCGAGGCGGGGATGGGTCAGCCCCAGCATTTT. The chain has TRBV5-1 and TRBJ1-5; D is ambiguous. V dropped 4 bases and J dropped 6 bases, with 17 bases sitting between them. CDR3 length equals 15 residues. Germline V gives CDR1 SGHRS, CDR2 YFSETQ.

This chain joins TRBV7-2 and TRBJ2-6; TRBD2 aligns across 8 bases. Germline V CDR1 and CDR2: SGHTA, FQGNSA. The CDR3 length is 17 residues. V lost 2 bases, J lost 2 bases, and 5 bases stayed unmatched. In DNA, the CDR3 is TGTGCCAGCAGCTTATTCAGCGGGGGTACTGGGGCCAACGTCCTGACTTTC. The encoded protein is CASSLFSGGTGANVLTF.

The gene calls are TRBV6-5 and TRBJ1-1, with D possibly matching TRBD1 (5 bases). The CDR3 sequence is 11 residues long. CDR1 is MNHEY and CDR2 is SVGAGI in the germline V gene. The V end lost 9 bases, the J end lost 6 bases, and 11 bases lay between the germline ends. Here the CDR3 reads CASFRGAEAFF. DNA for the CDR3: TGTGCCAGTTTTAGGGGAGCTGAAGCTTTCTTT.

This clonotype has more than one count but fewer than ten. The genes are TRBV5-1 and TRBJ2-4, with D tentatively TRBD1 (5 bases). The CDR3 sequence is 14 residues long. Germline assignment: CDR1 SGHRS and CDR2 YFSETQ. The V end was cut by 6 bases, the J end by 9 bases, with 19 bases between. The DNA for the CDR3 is TGCGCCAGCACCCCGCGCCAGGGCTTGGGCATTCAGTACTTC. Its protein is CASTPRQGLGIQYF. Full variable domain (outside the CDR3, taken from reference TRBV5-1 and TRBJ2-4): KAGVTQTPRYLIKTRGQQVTLSCSPISGHRSVSWYQQTPGQGLQFLFEYFSETQRNKGNFPGRFSGRQFSNSRSEMNVSTLELGDSALYLCASTPRQGLGIQYFGAGTRLSVL.

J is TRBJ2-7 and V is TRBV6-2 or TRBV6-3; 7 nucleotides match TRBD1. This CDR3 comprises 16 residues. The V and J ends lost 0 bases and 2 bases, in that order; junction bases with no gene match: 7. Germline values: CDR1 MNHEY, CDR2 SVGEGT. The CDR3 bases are TGTGCCAGCAGTTACTCCCTGGGACAGCATACCTACGAGCAGTACTTC. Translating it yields CASSYSLGQHTYEQYF.

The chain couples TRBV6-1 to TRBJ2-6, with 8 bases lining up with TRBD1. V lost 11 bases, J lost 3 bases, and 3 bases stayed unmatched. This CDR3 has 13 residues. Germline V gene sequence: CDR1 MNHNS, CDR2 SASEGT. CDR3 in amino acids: CAVRGRGANVLTF. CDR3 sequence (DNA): TGTGCCGTCAGGGGGCGTGGGGCCAACGTCCTGACTTTC.

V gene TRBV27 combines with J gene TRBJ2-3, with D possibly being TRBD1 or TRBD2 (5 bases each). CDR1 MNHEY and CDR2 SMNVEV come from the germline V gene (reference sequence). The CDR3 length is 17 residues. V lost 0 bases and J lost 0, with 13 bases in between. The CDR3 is CASSLSWGGGSTDTQYF. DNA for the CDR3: TGTGCCAGCAGTTTATCGTGGGGCGGCGGGAGCACAGATACGCAGTATTTT.

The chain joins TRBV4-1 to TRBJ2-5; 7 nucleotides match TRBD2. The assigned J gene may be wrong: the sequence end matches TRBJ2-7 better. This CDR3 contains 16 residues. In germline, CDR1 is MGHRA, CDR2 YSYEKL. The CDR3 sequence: CASSQAQLAEGYEQYF. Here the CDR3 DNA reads TGCGCCAGCAGCCAAGCCCAGCTAGCGGAAGGTTACGAGCAGTACTTC.

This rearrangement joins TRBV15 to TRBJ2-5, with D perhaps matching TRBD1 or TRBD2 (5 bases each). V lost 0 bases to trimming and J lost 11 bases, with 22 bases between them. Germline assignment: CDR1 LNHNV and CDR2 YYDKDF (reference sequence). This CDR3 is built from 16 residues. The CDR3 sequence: CATSRDPSGHYNEQYF. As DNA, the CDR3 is TGTGCCACCAGCAGAGATCCAAGCGGACACTACAATGAGCAGTACTTC.

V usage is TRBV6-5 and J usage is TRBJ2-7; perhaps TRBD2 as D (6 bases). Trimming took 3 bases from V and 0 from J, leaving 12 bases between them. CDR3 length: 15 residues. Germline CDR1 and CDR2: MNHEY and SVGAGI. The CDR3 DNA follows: TGTGCCAGCAGTTATTATAGGAGGGACTCCTACGAGCAGTACTTC. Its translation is CASSYYRRDSYEQYF.

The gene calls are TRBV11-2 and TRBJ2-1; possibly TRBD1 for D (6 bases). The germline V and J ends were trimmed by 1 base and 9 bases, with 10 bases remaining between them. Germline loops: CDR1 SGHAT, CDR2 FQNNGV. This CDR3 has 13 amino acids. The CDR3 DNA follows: TGTGCCAGCAGCTTAGCCAGGGGCGGTGAGCAGTTCTTC. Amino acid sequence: CASSLARGGEQFF.

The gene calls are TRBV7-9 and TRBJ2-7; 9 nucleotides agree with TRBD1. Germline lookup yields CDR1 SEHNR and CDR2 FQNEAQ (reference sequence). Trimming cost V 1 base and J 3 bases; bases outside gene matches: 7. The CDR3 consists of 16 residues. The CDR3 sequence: CASSLGTGTGFYEQYF. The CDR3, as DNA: TGTGCCAGCAGCTTAGGAACCGGGACAGGGTTCTACGAGCAGTACTTC.

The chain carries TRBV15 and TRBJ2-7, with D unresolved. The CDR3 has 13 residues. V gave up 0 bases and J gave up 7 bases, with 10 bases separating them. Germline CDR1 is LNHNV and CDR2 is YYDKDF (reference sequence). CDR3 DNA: TGTGCCACCAGCAGAGAGTCCCCCCGAGAGCAGTACTTC. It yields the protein CATSRESPREQYF.

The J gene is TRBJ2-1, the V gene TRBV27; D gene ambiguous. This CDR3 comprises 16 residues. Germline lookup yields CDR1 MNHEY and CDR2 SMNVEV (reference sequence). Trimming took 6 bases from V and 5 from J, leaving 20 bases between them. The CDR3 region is CASRASQQAYDNEQFF. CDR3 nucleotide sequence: TGTGCCAGCAGGGCATCGCAGCAAGCCTATGACAATGAGCAGTTCTTC.

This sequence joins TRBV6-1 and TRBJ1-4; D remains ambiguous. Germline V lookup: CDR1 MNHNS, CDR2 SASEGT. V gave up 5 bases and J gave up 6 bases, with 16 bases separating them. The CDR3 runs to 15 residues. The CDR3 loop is CASSRAGPSDEKLFF. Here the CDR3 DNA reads TGTGCCAGCAGTAGAGCCGGGCCCTCGGATGAAAAACTGTTTTTT.